This entry is about one T cell receptor beta chain. This receptor's antigen is unknown. Just one base apart from a much larger clone, this may be a read error. The record originates from a study. From the cysteine through the phenylalanine, the CDR3 covers 12 amino acids. Only the CDR3 DNA stays, 36 bases, in frame from base 1. CDR1 and CDR2 are read off the germline V gene as SGHAT and FQNNGV. Sequencing instrument: Illumina MiSeq. The public sequencing data were trimmed at Q25 with fastp and processed into clonotypes with MiXCR by TCRdb, which kept only in-frame beta chains. Rows are unified per CDR3 protein, each entry keeping the most common DNA and genes. The sample table holds 4,100 or so distinct CDR3 sequences, of which more than 9% were seen once. The ten biggest clones cover 10% to 15% of the sample.

The chain employs TRBV11-2 and TRBJ2-3, with the D gene uncertain. The sequence was obtained from a human donor with rheumatoid arthritis. The sequenced sample consisted of CD4+ T cells from synovial fluid. The CDR3 reads as follows: CTSSPVGDTQYF. The DNA sequence is as follows: TGTACCAGCAGCCCCGTGGGAGATACGCAGTATTTT.